This TCR beta chain was documented in a study of blood T cell repertoires in COVID-19. The wider study: From the United States, Italy and Spain came samples of acute and convalescent COVID-19.

CDR1 and CDR2 from the germline V gene are SGHTS and YDEGEE. This CDR3 comprises 15 residues. The V end was cut by 4 bases, the J end by 0 bases, with 13 bases between. The repertoire was sequenced with immunoSEQ multiplex PCR; TCRdb's copy has only in-frame clones and lacks some. This table has 150,000 to 170,000 clones, 84% appearing once. This chain uses TRBV5-8 with TRBJ1-1, with D possibly TRBD1 on 5 matching bases. The source is a man aged 45-65 years who had recovered from COVID-19. The material sequenced was PBMCs or T cells enriched from blood (not recorded which). CDR3 coding DNA: TGTGCCAGCAGCAAGATGTGGGGCGTGAACACTGAAGCTTTCTTT. Translated: CASSKMWGVNTEAFF.